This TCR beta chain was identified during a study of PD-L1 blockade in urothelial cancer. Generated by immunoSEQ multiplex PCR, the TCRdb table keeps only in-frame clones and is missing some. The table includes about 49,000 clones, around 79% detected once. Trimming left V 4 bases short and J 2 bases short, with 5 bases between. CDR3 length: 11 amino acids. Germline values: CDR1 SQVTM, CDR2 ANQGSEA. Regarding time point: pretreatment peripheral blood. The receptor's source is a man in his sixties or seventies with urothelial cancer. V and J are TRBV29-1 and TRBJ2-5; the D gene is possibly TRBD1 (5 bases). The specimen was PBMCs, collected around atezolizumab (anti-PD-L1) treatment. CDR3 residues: CSVGQQETQYF. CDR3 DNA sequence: TGCAGCGTTGGACAGCAAGAGACCCAGTACTTC.